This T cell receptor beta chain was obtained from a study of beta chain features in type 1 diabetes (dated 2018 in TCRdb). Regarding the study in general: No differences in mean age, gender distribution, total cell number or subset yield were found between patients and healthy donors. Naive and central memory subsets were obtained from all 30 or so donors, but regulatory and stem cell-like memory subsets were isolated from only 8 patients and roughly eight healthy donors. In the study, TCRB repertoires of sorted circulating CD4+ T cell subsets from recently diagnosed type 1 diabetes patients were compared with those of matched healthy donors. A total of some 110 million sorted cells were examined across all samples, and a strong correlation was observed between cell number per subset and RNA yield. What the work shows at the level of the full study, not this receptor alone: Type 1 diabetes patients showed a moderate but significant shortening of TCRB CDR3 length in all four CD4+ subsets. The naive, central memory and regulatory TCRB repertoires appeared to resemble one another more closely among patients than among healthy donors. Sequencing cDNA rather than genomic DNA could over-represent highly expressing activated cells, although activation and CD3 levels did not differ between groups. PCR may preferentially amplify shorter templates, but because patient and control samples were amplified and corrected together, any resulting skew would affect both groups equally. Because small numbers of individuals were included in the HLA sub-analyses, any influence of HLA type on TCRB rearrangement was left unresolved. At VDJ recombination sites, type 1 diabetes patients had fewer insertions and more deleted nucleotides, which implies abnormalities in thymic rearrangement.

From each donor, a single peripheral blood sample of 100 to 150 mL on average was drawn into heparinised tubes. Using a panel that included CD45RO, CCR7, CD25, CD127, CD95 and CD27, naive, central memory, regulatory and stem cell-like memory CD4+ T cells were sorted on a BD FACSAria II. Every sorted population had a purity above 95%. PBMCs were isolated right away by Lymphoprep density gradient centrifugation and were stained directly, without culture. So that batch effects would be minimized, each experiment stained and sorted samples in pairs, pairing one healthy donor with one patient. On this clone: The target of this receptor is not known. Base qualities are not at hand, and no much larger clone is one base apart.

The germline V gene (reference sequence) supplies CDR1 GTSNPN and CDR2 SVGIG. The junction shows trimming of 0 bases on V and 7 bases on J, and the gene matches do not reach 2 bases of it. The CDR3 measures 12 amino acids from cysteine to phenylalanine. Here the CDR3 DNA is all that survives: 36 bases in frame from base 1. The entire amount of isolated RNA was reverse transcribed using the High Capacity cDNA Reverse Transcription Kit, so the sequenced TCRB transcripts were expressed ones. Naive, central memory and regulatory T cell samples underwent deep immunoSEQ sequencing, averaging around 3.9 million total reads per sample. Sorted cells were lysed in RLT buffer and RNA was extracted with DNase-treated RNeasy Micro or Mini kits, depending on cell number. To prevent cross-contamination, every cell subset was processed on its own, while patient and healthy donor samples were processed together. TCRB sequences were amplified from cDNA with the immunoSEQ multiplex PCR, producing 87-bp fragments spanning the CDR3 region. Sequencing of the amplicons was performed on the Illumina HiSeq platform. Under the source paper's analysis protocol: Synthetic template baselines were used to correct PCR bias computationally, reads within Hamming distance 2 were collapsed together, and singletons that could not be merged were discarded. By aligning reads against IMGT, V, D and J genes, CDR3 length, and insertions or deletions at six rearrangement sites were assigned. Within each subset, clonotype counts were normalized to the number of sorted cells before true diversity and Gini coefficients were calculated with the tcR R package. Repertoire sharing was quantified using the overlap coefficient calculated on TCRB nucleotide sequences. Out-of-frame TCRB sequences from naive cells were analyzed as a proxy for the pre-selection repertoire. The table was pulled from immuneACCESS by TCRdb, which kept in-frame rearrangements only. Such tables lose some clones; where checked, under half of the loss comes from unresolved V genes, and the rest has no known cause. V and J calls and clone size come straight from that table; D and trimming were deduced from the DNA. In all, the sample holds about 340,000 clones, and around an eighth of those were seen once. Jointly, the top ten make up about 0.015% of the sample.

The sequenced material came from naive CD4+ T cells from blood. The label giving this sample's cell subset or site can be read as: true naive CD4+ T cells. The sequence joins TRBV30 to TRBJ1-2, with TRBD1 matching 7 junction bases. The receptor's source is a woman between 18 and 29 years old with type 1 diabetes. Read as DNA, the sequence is TGTGCCTGGAGTGTGACAGGGAGTGGCTACACCTTC. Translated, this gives CAWSVTGSGYTF.